Listed here are 19 T cell receptor beta chains from one sample, sequenced in a study of regulatory T cells in long-lasting Graves disease. According to the study, TCR beta libraries were built with iRepertoire HTBI primers and CDR3-region Arm-PCR. TCRdb reprocessed the multiplex PCR reads with MiXCR, giving one entry per CDR3 protein. In the table there are about 660,000 distinct CDR3 sequences, about 30% of which are singletons. Time point denoted: persistent/refractory GD, antithyroid drugs over 5 years with positive TRAb. The TCR library was made from RNA extracted from PBMCs. Sequenced material: peripheral blood mononuclear cells (PBMCs), taken when the disease was refractory, from a patient treated with antithyroid drugs. These receptors were taken from a female donor with Graves disease.

Details on this clonotype: A much larger clone sits a single nucleotide away, making a read error possible. This chain connects TRBV2 to TRBJ2-7; no reliable D call. Germline CDR1 reads SNHLY; CDR2 reads FYNNEI. This CDR3 has 14 residues. The CDR3 bases are TGTGCCAGCAGTCCCTGGACGGTTACCTACGGGCAGTACTTC. Translating gives CASSPWTVTYGQYF.

This clonotype was observed a few times. The rearrangement uses TRBV19 and TRBJ2-5, with 12 bases that match TRBD2. V shed 6 bases and J 5 bases; nucleotides not matched to a gene: 10. Per the germline V gene, CDR1 is LNHDA and CDR2 is SQIVND (reference sequence). The CDR3 spans 16 residues. CDR3 nucleotides: TGTGCCAGTAGACCCCTAGCGGGAGGGCCACGGGAGACCCAGTACTTC. Encoded protein: CASRPLAGGPRETQYF.

Remarks on this clonotype: Just one base apart from a much larger clone, this may be a read error. The V gene is TRBV28, the J gene TRBJ1-1; D might be TRBD1 (5 bases). The V gene's germline CDR1 is MDHEN and CDR2 SYDVKM. The germline V and J ends were trimmed by 5 bases and 3 bases, with 16 bases remaining between them. This CDR3 is 15 amino acids long. The CDR3 DNA sequence: TGTGCCAGCAGTGCGACCCAGGGACTGGACACTGAAGCTTTCTTT. It encodes CASSATQGLDTEAFF. Supplemented by reference TRBV28 and TRBJ1-1, the full variable domain reads DVKVTQSSRYLVKRTGEKVFLECVQDMDHENMFWYRQDPGLGLRLIYFSYDVKMKEKGDIPEGYSVSREKKERFSLILESASTNQTSMYLCASSATQGLDTEAFFGQGTRLTVV.

About this clonotype itself: The germline gene is not matched at one end of the junction; a read error may be the cause. CDR3 sequence: CASSPQPTNGKLFF. In DNA form, the CDR3 reads TGTGCCAGCAGCCCGCAGCCAACTAATGGAAAACTGTTTTTT. The chain employs TRBV12-3 or TRBV12-4 and TRBJ1-4; D is ambiguous. This CDR3 has 14 amino acids.

The V and J genes are TRBV6-2 or TRBV6-3 and TRBJ2-7, with D uncertain. Trimming shortened V by 0 bases and J by 2 bases, and 8 bases separated the two germline ends. CDR3 length: 14 residues. In germline, CDR1 is MNHEY, CDR2 SVGEGT. This CDR3 is CASSYSTDAYEQYF. The CDR3 DNA sequence: TGTGCCAGCAGTTACTCGACGGACGCCTACGAGCAGTACTTC.

V usage is TRBV7-8 and J usage is TRBJ1-2, with TRBD1 as a possible D gene (5 bases). V was cut by 1 base and J by 3 bases, with 21 bases left in between. Germline CDR1 reads SGHVS; CDR2 reads FQNEAQ. The CDR3 is 18 residues long. The CDR3 sequence is CASSLEESGPPRDYGYTF. The CDR3 DNA follows: TGTGCCAGCAGCTTAGAGGAGTCGGGACCACCCAGGGACTATGGCTACACCTTC.

This clonotype was detected a few times. The chain employs TRBV6-9 and TRBJ1-4, with TRBD1 matching 9 bases. Germline V CDR1 and CDR2: MNHGY, SVAAGI. The junction had 7 bases not matched to a gene; V was cut back by 3 bases and J by 8 bases. The CDR3 length is 15 residues. The chain's CDR3 is CASSYRGQGKEKLFF. CDR3 nucleotides: TGTGCCAGCAGTTACCGAGGACAGGGGAAGGAAAAACTGTTTTTT.

This rearrangement joins TRBV5-1 to TRBJ2-3, with D unresolved. V was shortened by 0 bases and J by 4 bases, with 12 bases between the two germline ends. Germline CDR1 is SGHRS and CDR2 is YFSETQ. There are 15 residues in the CDR3. CDR3 loop: CASSLDIPPPDTQYF. The CDR3 DNA reads as TGCGCCAGCAGCTTGGACATCCCACCACCAGATACGCAGTATTTT.

The chain carries TRBV10-3 and TRBJ2-7; the match to TRBD1 covers 10 bases. Trimming at V came to 4 bases and at J to 9 bases, leaving 6 bases not matched to a gene. This CDR3 contains 13 residues. CDR1 and CDR2 from the germline V gene are ENHRY and SYGVKD. CDR3 in DNA: TGTGCCATCAGTGGGACAGGGGGAGGAGGGCAGTACTTC. It codes for CAISGTGGGGQYF.

This clonotype was picked up one time. The V gene is TRBV3-1, the J gene TRBJ1-1; D is possibly TRBD1 (5 bases). The CDR3 totals 14 residues. Deletions cut 3 bases from V and 4 bases from J, with 12 bases between. CDR1 LGHDT and CDR2 YNNKEL come from the germline V gene (reference sequence). The CDR3 region has the DNA TGTGCCAGCAGCCAGGCCGGGGACGTCACTGAAGCTTTCTTT. Protein product: CASSQAGDVTEAFF.

This clonotype turned up a few times. The chain employs TRBV6-5 and TRBJ2-5; 11 positions match TRBD1. This CDR3 region has 15 residues. J was trimmed by 4 bases and V by 4 bases; bases with no gene match: 5. Germline loops: CDR1 MNHEY, CDR2 SVGAGI. This chain's CDR3 is CASSFAGTGGETQYF. CDR3 nucleotide sequence: TGTGCCAGCAGTTTTGCCGGGACAGGGGGAGAGACCCAGTACTTC.

The table lists this clonotype with many counts. V usage is TRBV12-3 or TRBV12-4 and J usage is TRBJ2-6; TRBD1 agrees at 8 bases. The CDR3 runs to 17 residues. Trimming took 5 bases from V and 4 from J; bases not matched to a gene: 10. CDR3 residues: CASSPRTGLSGANVLTF. The CDR3, as DNA: TGTGCCAGCAGTCCAAGGACAGGGCTATCAGGGGCCAACGTCCTGACTTTC.

This clonotype was detected once. The chain combines TRBV19 with TRBJ1-3, with D perhaps matching TRBD1 (5 bases). The germline V gene encodes CDR1 LNHDA and CDR2 SQIVND (reference sequence). V lost 7 bases and J lost 5, with 15 bases in between. The CDR3 covers 14 residues. This CDR3 is CASTLSGPRNTIYF. The DNA for the CDR3 is TGTGCCAGTACCTTATCGGGGCCACGAAACACCATATATTTT.

This clonotype turned up a few times. V is TRBV6-5 and J is TRBJ1-6; D possibly corresponds to TRBD1 (5 bases). V lost 2 bases, J lost 3 bases, and 11 bases lay in between. Germline V gives CDR1 MNHEY, CDR2 SVGAGI. CDR3 length: 16 amino acids. Here the CDR3 reads CASSYPGTGYNSPLHF. The CDR3 region has the DNA TGTGCCAGCAGTTACCCCGGGACGGGCTATAATTCACCCCTCCACTTT.

With respect to this clonotype: A much larger clone is a single base away; this may be a read error. The conserved phenylalanine or tryptophan normally closing the CDR3 is absent here, so this likely arose from a read error. The chain recombines TRBV12-3 or TRBV12-4 with TRBJ1-1; D remains ambiguous. The CDR3 runs 14 residues. V lost 6 bases and J 4 bases, leaving 15 bases between the germline ends. CDR3 residues: CASRLSAAGTEAFL. CDR3 in DNA: TGTGCCAGCAGACTCAGTGCGGCAGGCACTGAAGCTTTCCTT.

This clonotype was observed many times. In DNA form, the CDR3 reads TGTGCCAGCAGTTTAATGGCTAGCGGTAACACCGGGGAGCTGTTTTTT. This encodes CASSLMASGNTGELFF. The chain employs TRBV12-3 or TRBV12-4 and TRBJ2-2, with 7 bases aligning to TRBD2. This CDR3 is built from 16 residues. Trimming at V came to 2 bases and at J to 2 bases, leaving 5 bases not matched to a gene.

The chain recombines TRBV11-2 with TRBJ2-3; 8 positions match TRBD2. V shed 5 bases and J 3 bases; nucleotides not matched to a gene: 13. Germline V gives CDR1 SGHAT, CDR2 FQNNGV. The CDR3 runs 17 residues. CDR3 DNA: TGTGCCAGCAGCCCCTCTGGTGCGGGAGGCGGAACAGATACGCAGTATTTT. It is translated as CASSPSGAGGGTDTQYF.

The V gene is TRBV4-1, the J gene TRBJ1-2; 10 bases map to TRBD1. The CDR3 sequence is 14 residues long. The V gene end was trimmed by 5 bases and the J gene end by 7 bases; junction bases not matched to a gene: 7. Germline V gives CDR1 MGHRA, CDR2 YSYEKL. CDR3 residues: CASSKGQGIAGYTF. The CDR3 coding sequence is TGCGCCAGCAGCAAGGGACAGGGGATCGCTGGCTACACCTTC.

This chain links TRBV20-1 with TRBJ2-4; tentatively, D is TRBD1 (7 bases). V shed 3 bases and J shed 7 bases, with 10 bases lying between them. Germline assignment: CDR1 DFQATT and CDR2 SNEGSKA (reference sequence). This CDR3 comprises 12 residues. The CDR3 sequence: CSASPGGNIQYF. CDR3 nucleotide sequence: TGCAGTGCTAGCCCAGGGGGGAACATTCAGTACTTC.